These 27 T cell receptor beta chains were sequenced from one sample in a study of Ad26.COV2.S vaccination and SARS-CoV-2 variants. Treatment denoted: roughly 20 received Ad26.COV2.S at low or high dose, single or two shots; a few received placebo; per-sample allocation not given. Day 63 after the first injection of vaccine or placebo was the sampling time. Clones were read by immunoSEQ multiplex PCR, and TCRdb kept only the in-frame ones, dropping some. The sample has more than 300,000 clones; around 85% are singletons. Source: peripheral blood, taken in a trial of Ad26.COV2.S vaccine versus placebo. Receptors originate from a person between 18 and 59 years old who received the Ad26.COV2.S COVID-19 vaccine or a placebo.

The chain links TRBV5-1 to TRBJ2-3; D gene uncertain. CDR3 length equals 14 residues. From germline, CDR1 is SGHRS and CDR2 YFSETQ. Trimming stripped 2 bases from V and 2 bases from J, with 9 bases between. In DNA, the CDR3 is TGCGCCAGCAGCTTTTCGAATCCCACAGATACGCAGTATTTT. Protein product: CASSFSNPTDTQYF. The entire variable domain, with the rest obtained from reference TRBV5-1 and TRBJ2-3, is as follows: KAGVTQTPRYLIKTRGQQVTLSCSPISGHRSVSWYQQTPGQGLQFLFEYFSETQRNKGNFPGRFSGRQFSNSRSEMNVSTLELGDSALYLCASSFSNPTDTQYFGPGTRLTVL.

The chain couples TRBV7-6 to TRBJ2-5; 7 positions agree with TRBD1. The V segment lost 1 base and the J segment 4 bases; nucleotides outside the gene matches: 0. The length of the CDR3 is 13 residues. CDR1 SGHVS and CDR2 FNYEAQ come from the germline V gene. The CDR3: CASSLDRGETQYF. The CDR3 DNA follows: TGTGCCAGCAGCTTAGACAGGGGAGAGACCCAGTACTTC.

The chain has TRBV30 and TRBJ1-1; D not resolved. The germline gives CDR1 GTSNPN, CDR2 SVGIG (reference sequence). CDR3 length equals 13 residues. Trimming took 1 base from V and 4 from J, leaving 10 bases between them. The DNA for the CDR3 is TGTGCCTGGAGTGCCGGGTTTGGCACTGAAGCTTTCTTT. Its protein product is CAWSAGFGTEAFF.

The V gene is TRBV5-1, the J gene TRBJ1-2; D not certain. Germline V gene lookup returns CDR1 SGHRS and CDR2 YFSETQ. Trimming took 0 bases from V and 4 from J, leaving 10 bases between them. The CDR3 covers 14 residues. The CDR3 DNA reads TGCGCCAGCAGCTTGGTTGGGGAGGGCTATGGCTACACCTTC. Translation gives CASSLVGEGYGYTF.

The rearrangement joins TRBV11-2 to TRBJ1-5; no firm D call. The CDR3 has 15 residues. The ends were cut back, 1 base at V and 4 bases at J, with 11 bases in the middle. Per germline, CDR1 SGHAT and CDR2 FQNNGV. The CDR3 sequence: CASSLGTIRNQPQHF. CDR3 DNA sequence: TGTGCCAGCAGCTTAGGAACAATACGGAATCAGCCCCAGCATTTT.

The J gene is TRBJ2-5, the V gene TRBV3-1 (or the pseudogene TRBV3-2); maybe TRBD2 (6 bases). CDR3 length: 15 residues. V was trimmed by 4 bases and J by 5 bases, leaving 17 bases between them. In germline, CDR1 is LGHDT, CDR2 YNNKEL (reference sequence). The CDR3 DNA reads TGTGCCAGCAGCCCCCAGACTAGTCCGGTGGAGACCCAGTACTTC. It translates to CASSPQTSPVETQYF.

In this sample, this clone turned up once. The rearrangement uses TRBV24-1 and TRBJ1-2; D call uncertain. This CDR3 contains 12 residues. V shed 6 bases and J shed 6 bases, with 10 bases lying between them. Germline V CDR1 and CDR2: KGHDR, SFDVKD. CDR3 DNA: TGTGCCACCAGTTGGTCAGAGAATGGCTACACCTTC. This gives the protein CATSWSENGYTF.

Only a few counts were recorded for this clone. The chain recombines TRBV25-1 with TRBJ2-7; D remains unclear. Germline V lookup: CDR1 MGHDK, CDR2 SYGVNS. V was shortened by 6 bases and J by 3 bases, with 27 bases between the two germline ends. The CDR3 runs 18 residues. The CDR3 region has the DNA TGTGCCAGCAGCCAAAATCCGTCCACTCAGAATATTAACTACGAGCAGTACTTC. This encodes CASSQNPSTQNINYEQYF.

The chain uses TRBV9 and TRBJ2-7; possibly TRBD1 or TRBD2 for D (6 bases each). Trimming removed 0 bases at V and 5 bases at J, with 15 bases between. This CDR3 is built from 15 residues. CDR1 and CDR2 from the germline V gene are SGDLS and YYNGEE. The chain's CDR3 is CASSVDGGPGHEQYF. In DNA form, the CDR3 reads TGTGCCAGCAGCGTAGACGGGGGCCCCGGACACGAGCAGTACTTC.

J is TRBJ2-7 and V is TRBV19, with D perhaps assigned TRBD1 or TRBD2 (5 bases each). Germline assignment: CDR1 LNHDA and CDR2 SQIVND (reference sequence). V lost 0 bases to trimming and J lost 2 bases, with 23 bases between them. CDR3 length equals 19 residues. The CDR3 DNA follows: TGTGCCAGTAGTATAGATGGGGGACGAGTTGGGGGTCGAACCTACGAGCAGTACTTC. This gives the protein CASSIDGGRVGGRTYEQYF.

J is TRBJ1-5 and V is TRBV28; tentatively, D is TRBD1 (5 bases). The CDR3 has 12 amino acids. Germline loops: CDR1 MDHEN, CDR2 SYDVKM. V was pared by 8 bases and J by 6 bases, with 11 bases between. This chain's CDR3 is CASRDGAQPQHF. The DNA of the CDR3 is TGTGCCAGCCGAGACGGGGCTCAGCCCCAGCATTTT. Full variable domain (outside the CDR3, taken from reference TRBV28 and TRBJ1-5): DVKVTQSSRYLVKRTGEKVFLECVQDMDHENMFWYRQDPGLGLRLIYFSYDVKMKEKGDIPEGYSVSREKKERFSLILESASTNQTSMYLCASRDGAQPQHFGDGTRLSIL.

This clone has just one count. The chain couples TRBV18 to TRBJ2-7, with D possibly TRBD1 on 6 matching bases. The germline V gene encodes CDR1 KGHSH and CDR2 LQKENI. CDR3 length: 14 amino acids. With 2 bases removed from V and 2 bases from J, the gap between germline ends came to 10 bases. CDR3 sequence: CASSPGGWPYEQYF. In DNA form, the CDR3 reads TGTGCCAGCTCACCAGGGGGCTGGCCCTACGAGCAGTACTTC.

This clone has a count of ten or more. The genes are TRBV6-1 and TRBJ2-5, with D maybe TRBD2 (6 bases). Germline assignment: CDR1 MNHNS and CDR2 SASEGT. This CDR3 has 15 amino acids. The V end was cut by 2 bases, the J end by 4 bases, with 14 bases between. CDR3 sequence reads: CASSELAGTGETQYF. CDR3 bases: TGTGCCAGCAGTGAATTAGCCGGGACTGGAGAGACCCAGTACTTC.

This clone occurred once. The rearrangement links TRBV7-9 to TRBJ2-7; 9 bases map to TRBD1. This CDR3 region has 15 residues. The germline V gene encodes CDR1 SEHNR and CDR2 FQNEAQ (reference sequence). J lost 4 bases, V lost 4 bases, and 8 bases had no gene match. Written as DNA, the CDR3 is TGTGCCAGCAGCTCAGGGTGGACAGGGGAATACGAGCAGTACTTC. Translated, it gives CASSSGWTGEYEQYF.

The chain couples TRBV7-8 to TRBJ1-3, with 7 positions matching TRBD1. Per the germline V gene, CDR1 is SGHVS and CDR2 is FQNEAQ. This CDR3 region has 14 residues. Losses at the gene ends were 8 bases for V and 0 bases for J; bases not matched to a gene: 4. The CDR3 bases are TGTGCCAGCTCCCAGGGGGTCTCTGGAAACACCATATATTTT. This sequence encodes CASSQGVSGNTIYF. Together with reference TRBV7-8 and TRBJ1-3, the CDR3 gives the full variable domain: GAGVSQSPRYKVAKRGQDVALRCDPISGHVSLFWYQQALGQGPEFLTYFQNEAQLDKSGLPSDRFFAERPEGSVSTLKIQRTQQEDSAVYLCASSQGVSGNTIYFGEGSWLTVV.

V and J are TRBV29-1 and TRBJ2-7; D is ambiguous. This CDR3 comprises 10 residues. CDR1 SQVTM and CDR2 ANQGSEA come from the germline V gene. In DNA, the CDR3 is TGCAGTGCTAGGTTAGATAATCAGTACTTC. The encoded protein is CSARLDNQYF.

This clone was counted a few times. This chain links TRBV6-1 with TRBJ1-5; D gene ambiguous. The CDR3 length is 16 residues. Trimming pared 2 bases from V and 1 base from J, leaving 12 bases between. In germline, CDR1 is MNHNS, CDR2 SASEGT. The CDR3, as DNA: TGTGCCAGCAGTGAATTGCCAGCGGGCAGCAATCAGCCCCAGCATTTT. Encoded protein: CASSELPAGSNQPQHF.

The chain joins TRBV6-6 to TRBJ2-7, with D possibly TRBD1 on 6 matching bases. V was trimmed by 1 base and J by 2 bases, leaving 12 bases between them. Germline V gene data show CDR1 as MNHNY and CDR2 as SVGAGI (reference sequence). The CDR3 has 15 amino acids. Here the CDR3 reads CASSYWPGAAYEQYF. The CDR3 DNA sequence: TGTGCCAGCAGTTACTGGCCAGGGGCTGCCTACGAGCAGTACTTC.

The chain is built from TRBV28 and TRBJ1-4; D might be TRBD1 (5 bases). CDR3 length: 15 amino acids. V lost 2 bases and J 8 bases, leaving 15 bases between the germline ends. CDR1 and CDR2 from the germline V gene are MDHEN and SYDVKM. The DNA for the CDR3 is TGTGCCAGCAGTTTAGGGGCACCGCCATCCGAAAAACTGTTTTTT. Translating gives CASSLGAPPSEKLFF.

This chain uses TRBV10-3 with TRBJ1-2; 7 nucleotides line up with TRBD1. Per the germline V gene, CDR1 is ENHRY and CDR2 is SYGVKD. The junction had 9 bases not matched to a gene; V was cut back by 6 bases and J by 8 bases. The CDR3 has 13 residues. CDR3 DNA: TGTGCCATCAGCCAGGACAGGATGACAGGCTACACCTTC. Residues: CAISQDRMTGYTF.

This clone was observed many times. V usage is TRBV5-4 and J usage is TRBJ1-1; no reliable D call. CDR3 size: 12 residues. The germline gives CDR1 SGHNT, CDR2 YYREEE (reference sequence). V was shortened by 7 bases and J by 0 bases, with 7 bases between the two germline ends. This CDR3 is CASGIMNTEAFF. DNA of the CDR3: TGTGCCAGCGGTATCATGAACACTGAAGCTTTCTTT.

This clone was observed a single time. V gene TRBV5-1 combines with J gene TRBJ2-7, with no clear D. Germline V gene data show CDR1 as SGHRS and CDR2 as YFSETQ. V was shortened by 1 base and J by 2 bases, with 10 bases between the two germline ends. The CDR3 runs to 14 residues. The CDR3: CASSLTSPPYEQYF. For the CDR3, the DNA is TGCGCCAGCAGCTTGACCTCTCCACCCTACGAGCAGTACTTC. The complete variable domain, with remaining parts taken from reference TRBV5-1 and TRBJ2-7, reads KAGVTQTPRYLIKTRGQQVTLSCSPISGHRSVSWYQQTPGQGLQFLFEYFSETQRNKGNFPGRFSGRQFSNSRSEMNVSTLELGDSALYLCASSLTSPPYEQYFGPGTRLTVT.

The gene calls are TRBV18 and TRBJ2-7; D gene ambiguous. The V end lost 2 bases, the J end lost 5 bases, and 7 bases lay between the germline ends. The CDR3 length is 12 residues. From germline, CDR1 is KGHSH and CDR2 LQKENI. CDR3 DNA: TGTGCCAGCTCACCAATGGGGAACGAGCAGTACTTC. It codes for CASSPMGNEQYF. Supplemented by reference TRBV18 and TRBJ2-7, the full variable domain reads NAGVMQNPRHLVRRRGQEARLRCSPMKGHSHVYWYRQLPEEGLKFMVYLQKENIIDESGMPKERFSAEFPKEGPSILRIQQVVRGDSAAYFCASSPMGNEQYFGPGTRLTVT.

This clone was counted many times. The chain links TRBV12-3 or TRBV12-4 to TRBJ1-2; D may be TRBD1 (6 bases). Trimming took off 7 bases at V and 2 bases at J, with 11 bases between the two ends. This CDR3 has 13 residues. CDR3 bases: TGTGCCAGCACCACCGGGACAAACTATGGCTACACCTTC. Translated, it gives CASTTGTNYGYTF.

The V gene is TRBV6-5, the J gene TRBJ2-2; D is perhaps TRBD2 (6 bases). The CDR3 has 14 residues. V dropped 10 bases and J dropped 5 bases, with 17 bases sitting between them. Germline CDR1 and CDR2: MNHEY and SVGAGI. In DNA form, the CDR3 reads TGTGCCACCGGACTAATGGGGGTGACCGGGGAGCTGTTTTTT. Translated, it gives CATGLMGVTGELFF.

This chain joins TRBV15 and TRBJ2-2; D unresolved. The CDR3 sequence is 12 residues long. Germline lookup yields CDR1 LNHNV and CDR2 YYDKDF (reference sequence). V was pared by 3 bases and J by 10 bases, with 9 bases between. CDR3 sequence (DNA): TGTGCCACCAGCAGTAGGGTCGAGGAGCTGTTTTTT. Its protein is CATSSRVEELFF.

CDR3 sequence (DNA): TGCAGCGTTGCCGGGACTAGCACCGGGGAGCTGTTTTTT. It is translated as CSVAGTSTGELFF. The V and J genes are TRBV29-1 and TRBJ2-2; 8 bases match TRBD2. The CDR3 runs 13 residues. CDR1 SQVTM and CDR2 ANQGSEA come from the germline V gene. V was clipped by 4 bases and J by 4 bases; unmatched bases: 2.